The next 32 T cell receptor beta chains were all read from a single sample in a study of cytomegalovirus exposure and HLA in healthy donors. The primer mix had 60 Vbeta and 13 Jbeta primers. TCRdb keeps only in-frame clones here, not all; method: immunoSEQ multiplex PCR. The table has a few hundred thousand clones, 65% to 90% seen once. Sequenced sample: PBMCs. The source of these receptors is a girl aged 10 to 17 in good health and CMV-seronegative.

The genes are TRBV30 and TRBJ1-2, with D unresolved. The CDR3 extends over 13 amino acids. V was clipped by 4 bases and J by 6 bases, with 15 bases between them. Germline values: CDR1 GTSNPN, CDR2 SVGIG (reference sequence). Written as DNA, the CDR3 is TGTGCCTGGAATCGGGGTTTAGTCGATGGCTACACCTTC. Protein product: CAWNRGLVDGYTF.

CDR3 sequence reads: CASREGQADNQPQHF. The CDR3 DNA reads TGTGCCAGCAGGGAGGGACAGGCAGACAATCAGCCCCAGCATTTT. The chain is built from TRBV6-1 and TRBJ1-5; 8 nucleotides match TRBD1. Germline assignment: CDR1 MNHNS and CDR2 SASEGT. The CDR3 extends over 15 amino acids. Trimming removed 6 bases from V and 3 bases from J; junction bases left unmatched: 7.

V is TRBV28 and J is TRBJ1-1, with unresolved D. V shed 5 bases and J shed 0 bases, with 16 bases lying between them. Per the germline V gene, CDR1 is MDHEN and CDR2 is SYDVKM. This CDR3 region has 16 residues. The chain's CDR3 is CASSPPVGVLNTEAFF. In DNA form, the CDR3 reads TGTGCCAGCAGTCCACCGGTCGGGGTGCTGAACACTGAAGCTTTCTTT.

J is TRBJ1-5 and V is TRBV7-8; tentatively, D is TRBD1 (6 bases). V shed 5 bases and J shed 0 bases, with 14 bases lying between them. The CDR3 has 16 residues. Germline V gives CDR1 SGHVS, CDR2 FQNEAQ. In DNA form, the CDR3 reads TGTGCCAGCAGCCAGGACAGTCTGTATAGCAATCAGCCCCAGCATTTT. It translates to CASSQDSLYSNQPQHF.

The chain is built from TRBV5-4 and TRBJ1-1; no clear D gene. The CDR3 loop spans 16 amino acids. V lost 2 bases, J lost 3 bases, and 17 bases lay in between. Germline CDR1 SGHNT, CDR2 YYREEE (reference sequence). The CDR3, as DNA: TGTGCCAGCAGCTTCACGGGGAGAGGGCGAGACACTGAAGCTTTCTTT. It encodes CASSFTGRGRDTEAFF.

The rearrangement joins TRBV15 to TRBJ1-2, with D perhaps matching TRBD1 (5 bases). Germline assignment: CDR1 LNHNV and CDR2 YYDKDF (reference sequence). Between the trimmed V and J ends, which lost 0 bases and 4 bases, there was a span of 12 bases. CDR3 length: 15 residues. The CDR3 spells CATSRDNQGTYGYTF. In nucleotides, the CDR3 is TGTGCCACCAGCAGAGATAATCAGGGAACCTATGGCTACACCTTC.

The chain links TRBV7-2 to TRBJ2-5; D remains unclear. Germline CDR1 reads SGHTA; CDR2 reads FQGNSA. The V and J ends lost 2 bases and 0 bases respectively, with 4 bases between them. This CDR3 is built from 13 residues. CDR3 coding DNA: TGTGCCAGCAGCTTAACTAACCAAGAGACCCAGTACTTC. Translated: CASSLTNQETQYF.

The gene calls are TRBV6-1 and TRBJ1-1, with a weak D call TRBD1 (6 bases). Trimming removed 4 bases at V and 4 bases at J, with 22 bases between. Germline assignment: CDR1 MNHNS and CDR2 SASEGT. There are 17 residues in the CDR3. The DNA for the CDR3 is TGTGCCAGCAGTGGACAACAGGGTCTGTTACTGGGCACTGAAGCTTTCTTT. Residues: CASSGQQGLLLGTEAFF.

The CDR3, as DNA: TGTGCCAGCAGCTTAGCCAGGTCCCGGGACATGAACACCGGGGAGCTGTTTTTT. It specifies CASSLARSRDMNTGELFF. V is TRBV7-9 and J is TRBJ2-2; TRBD1 is a possible D gene (6 bases). From germline, CDR1 is SEHNR and CDR2 FQNEAQ (reference sequence). Trimming stripped 0 bases from V and 1 base from J, with 15 bases between. This CDR3 spans 18 amino acids.

About this clone itself: Other DNA sequences in the same sample also yield this CDR3. The rearrangement uses TRBV18 and TRBJ1-1; the match to TRBD1 covers 7 bases. V was clipped by 4 bases and J by 1 base; unmatched bases: 0. The CDR3 runs 13 residues. Germline CDR1 KGHSH, CDR2 LQKENI. In nucleotides, the CDR3 is TGTGCCAGCTCACGACAGGGGAACACTGAAGCTTTCTTT. Amino acid sequence: CASSRQGNTEAFF.

The chain couples TRBV2 to TRBJ2-7; maybe TRBD2 (6 bases). Per germline, CDR1 SNHLY and CDR2 FYNNEI. There are 14 residues in the CDR3. V lost 8 bases, J lost 6 bases, and 20 bases lay in between. The chain's CDR3 is CASSPQLGSAEQYF. DNA of the CDR3: TGTGCCAGCTCTCCACAGCTCGGGAGTGCCGAGCAGTACTTC.

This chain uses TRBV10-2 with TRBJ2-1; D possibly corresponds to TRBD2 (6 bases). Germline V gene lookup returns CDR1 WSHSY and CDR2 SAAADI. V lost 6 bases and J 2 bases, leaving 11 bases between the germline ends. The CDR3 spans 14 residues. DNA for the CDR3: TGCGCCAGCAGGCCGGGAGTCGCCTACAATGAGCAGTTCTTC. The encoded protein is CASRPGVAYNEQFF.

This chain joins TRBV6-5 and TRBJ1-5; 7 nucleotides agree with TRBD1. This CDR3 is 14 amino acids long. Looked up from germline, CDR1 is MNHEY and CDR2 is SVGAGI. J gave up 4 bases and V 2 bases, and 2 bases lay outside the gene matches. The CDR3 loop is CASSYRTGNQPQHF. CDR3 sequence (DNA): TGTGCCAGCAGTTACAGGACAGGAAATCAGCCCCAGCATTTT.

The V call is TRBV5-5, the J call TRBJ2-7, with TRBD2 identical over 7 bases. Germline loops: CDR1 SGHKS, CDR2 YYEKEE (reference sequence). J was trimmed by 2 bases and V by 1 base; bases with no gene match: 3. The CDR3 spans 14 residues. For the CDR3, the DNA is TGTGCCAGCAGCTTGCTAGCGGAGGCCTACGAGCAGTACTTC. Translating gives CASSLLAEAYEQYF.

A word on this clone: The same CDR3 can be traced to other DNA sequences in this sample. J is TRBJ1-5 and V is TRBV30; TRBD1 is a possible D gene (5 bases). The CDR3 totals 13 residues. The V end was cut by 3 bases, the J end by 7 bases, with 13 bases between. CDR1 GTSNPN and CDR2 SVGIG come from the germline V gene (reference sequence). In DNA form, the CDR3 reads TGTGCCTGGAGCCCTGGGGGGAACCAGCCCCAGCATTTT. Translation gives CAWSPGGNQPQHF. The full variable domain, with the rest looked up from reference TRBV30 and TRBJ1-5, is SQTIHQWPATLVQPVGSPLSLECTVEGTSNPNLYWYRQAAGRGLQLLFYSVGIGQISSEVPQNLSASRPQDRQFILSSKKLLLSDSGFYLCAWSPGGNQPQHFGDGTRLSIL.

The genes are TRBV2 and TRBJ1-2; D perhaps matches TRBD1 (5 bases). The CDR3 sequence is 13 residues long. The V gene lost 9 bases and the J gene lost 7 bases, with 18 bases spanning the gap. CDR1 and CDR2 from the germline V gene are SNHLY and FYNNEI. CDR3 sequence reads: CARRREADTGYTF. The CDR3 DNA reads TGTGCCAGAAGGCGAGAGGCGGACACTGGCTACACCTTC.

There are a few counts of this clone. The chain combines TRBV19 with TRBJ1-2; 9 positions agree with TRBD1. The V and J ends lost 7 bases and 6 bases, in that order; junction bases with no gene match: 6. Looked up from germline, CDR1 is LNHDA and CDR2 is SQIVND (reference sequence). The CDR3 extends over 13 amino acids. The chain's CDR3 is CASTRGQGNGYTF. In DNA form, the CDR3 reads TGTGCCAGTACCCGGGGACAGGGTAATGGCTACACCTTC.

This clone has more than one count but fewer than ten. The chain joins TRBV19 to TRBJ1-1; TRBD1 might be the D (5 bases). V gave up 6 bases and J gave up 3 bases, with 17 bases separating them. The CDR3 spans 15 residues. The germline V gene has CDR1 LNHDA and CDR2 SQIVND (reference sequence). CDR3 protein: CASRGGGKFDTEAFF. For the CDR3, the DNA is TGTGCCAGTAGAGGCGGGGGAAAGTTTGACACTGAAGCTTTCTTT.

The gene calls are TRBV5-4 and TRBJ1-1; D may be TRBD1 (6 bases). V gave up 4 bases and J gave up 0 bases, with 13 bases separating them. CDR1 and CDR2 (germline): SGHNT, YYREEE (reference sequence). The CDR3 consists of 15 residues. As DNA, the CDR3 is TGTGCCAGCAGCACCCGGGACACAATGAACACTGAAGCTTTCTTT. Translated: CASSTRDTMNTEAFF.

The chain carries TRBV12-2 and TRBJ1-5. TRBV12-2 represents a pseudogene. The CDR3 contains 16 residues. The CDR3 sequence: CASRLFFLCSNQPQHF. CDR3 nucleotides: TGTGCAAGTCGCTTGTTTTTCTTGTGTAGCAATCAGCCCCAGCATTTT.

This clone was counted once. This chain links TRBV2 with TRBJ1-1, with 9 bases lining up with TRBD1. V was pared by 10 bases and J by 4 bases, with 7 bases of the junction left unmatched. The CDR3 sequence is 13 residues long. CDR1 SNHLY and CDR2 FYNNEI come from the germline V gene. The CDR3 DNA follows: TGTGCCACCCGTGGGACAGGGAGCACTGAAGCTTTCTTT. Its translation: CATRGTGSTEAFF. Filled out from reference TRBV2 and TRBJ1-1, the complete variable domain reads EPEVTQTPSHQVTQMGQEVILRCVPISNHLYFYWYRQILGQKVEFLVSFYNNEISEKSEIFDDQFSVERPDGSNFTLKIRSTKLEDSAMYFCATRGTGSTEAFFGQGTRLTVV.

The V and J genes are TRBV5-1 and TRBJ2-7; 7 bases are a match to TRBD1. The V segment lost 0 bases and the J segment 4 bases; nucleotides outside the gene matches: 4. Per germline, CDR1 SGHRS and CDR2 YFSETQ. This CDR3 comprises 14 residues. CDR3 amino acids: CASSLGTGLYEQYF. The CDR3 region has the DNA TGCGCCAGCAGCTTGGGGACAGGCCTTTACGAGCAGTACTTC.

The V call is TRBV19, the J call TRBJ1-5; TRBD1 is a possible D gene (5 bases). The CDR3 is 16 amino acids. In germline, CDR1 is LNHDA, CDR2 SQIVND (reference sequence). The ends were cut back, 7 bases at V and 6 bases at J, with 22 bases in the middle. The CDR3 spells CASTNRGGTVTQPQHF. CDR3 coding DNA: TGTGCCAGTACCAACCGGGGGGGGACGGTCACTCAGCCCCAGCATTTT.

V and J are TRBV15 and TRBJ1-2, with unresolved D. From germline, CDR1 is LNHNV and CDR2 YYDKDF (reference sequence). V lost 1 base to trimming and J lost 4 bases, with 13 bases between them. The CDR3 extends over 15 amino acids. The CDR3 here is CATSRVREGSYGYTF. CDR3 bases: TGTGCCACCAGCAGAGTAAGGGAGGGTAGCTATGGCTACACCTTC.

The chain combines TRBV15 with TRBJ1-1, with 7 bases identical to TRBD1. The germline gives CDR1 LNHNV, CDR2 YYDKDF (reference sequence). The CDR3 is 17 amino acids. V lost 4 bases and J lost 2; bases outside the gene matches: 13. The CDR3 loop reads CATSTGQLLVGNTEAFF. The CDR3 DNA reads TGTGCCACCAGCACGGGACAGCTCCTGGTGGGTAACACTGAAGCTTTCTTT.

The chain joins TRBV6-1 to TRBJ2-7, with 7 bases that match TRBD1. The germline gives CDR1 MNHNS, CDR2 SASEGT. Trimming took 5 bases from V and 1 from J; bases not matched to a gene: 14. There are 17 residues in the CDR3. The CDR3 DNA is TGTGCCAGCAGTAAAGAACTCTCGACAGGGCTGTCCTACGAGCAGTACTTC. Translation gives CASSKELSTGLSYEQYF.

The chain carries TRBV6-1 and TRBJ2-7; 7 nucleotides match TRBD2. J lost 3 bases, V lost 2 bases, and 16 bases had no gene match. CDR1 is MNHNS, CDR2 SASEGT, per germline. The length of the CDR3 is 18 residues. The CDR3 is CASSEFIRKPGDYYEQYF. In DNA form, the CDR3 reads TGTGCCAGCAGTGAATTTATCCGGAAACCGGGGGACTACTACGAGCAGTACTTC.

The rearrangement links TRBV9 to TRBJ1-2; D unresolved. Deletions cut 0 bases from V and 4 bases from J, with 13 bases between. CDR3 size: 15 residues. Germline V gene lookup returns CDR1 SGDLS and CDR2 YYNGEE. The CDR3, as DNA: TGTGCCAGCAGCGTAGATCCGCGGAAGCCCTATGGCTACACCTTC. Its protein product is CASSVDPRKPYGYTF. The variable domain in full, with the rest retrieved from reference TRBV9 and TRBJ1-2, is DSGVTQTPKHLITATGQRVTLRCSPRSGDLSVYWYQQSLDQGLQFLIQYYNGEERAKGNILERFSAQQFPDLHSELNLSSLELGDSALYFCASSVDPRKPYGYTFGSGTRLTVV.

V and J are TRBV18 and TRBJ2-4; a possible D gene is TRBD2 (5 bases). V lost 2 bases and J 0 bases, leaving 14 bases between the germline ends. Germline loops: CDR1 KGHSH, CDR2 LQKENI. The CDR3 has 17 residues. This CDR3 is CASSPRTPRVAKNIQYF. CDR3 bases: TGTGCCAGCTCACCAAGGACCCCGAGGGTAGCCAAAAACATTCAGTACTTC.

The V call is TRBV4-2, the J call TRBJ2-1; 10 nucleotides agree with TRBD2. Germline V gives CDR1 LGHNA, CDR2 YNFKEQ. Losses at the gene ends were 0 bases for V and 5 bases for J; bases not matched to a gene: 10. CDR3 length: 18 amino acids. The CDR3 DNA follows: TGTGCCAGCAGCCAAGAGGGTGGTAGGCTAGCGGGGGACAATGAGCAGTTCTTC. Translation: CASSQEGGRLAGDNEQFF.

The chain combines TRBV7-3 with TRBJ1-2, with TRBD1 as a possible D gene (6 bases). The CDR3 is 12 amino acids. Looked up from germline, CDR1 is SGHTA and CDR2 is FQGTGA. Deletions cut 3 bases from V and 10 bases from J, with 12 bases between. CDR3 nucleotides: TGTGCCAGCAGCTTCCGCAGGGGAACCTACACCTTC. Protein product: CASSFRRGTYTF. The variable domain in full, completed from reference TRBV7-3 and TRBJ1-2, reads GAGVSQTPSNKVTEKGKYVELRCDPISGHTALYWYRQSLGQGPEFLIYFQGTGAADDSGLPNDRFFAVRPEGSVSTLKIQRTERGDSAVYLCASSFRRGTYTFGSGTRLTVV.

V gene TRBV6-6 combines with J gene TRBJ1-4; 7 bases map to TRBD1. The CDR3 sequence is 14 residues long. V shed 6 bases and J 3 bases; nucleotides not matched to a gene: 4. Germline loops: CDR1 MNHNY, CDR2 SVGAGI (reference sequence). CDR3 DNA: TGTGCCAGCAGCGAGGGGACAGCTAATGAAAAACTGTTTTTT. Translating it yields CASSEGTANEKLFF.